The 6 T cell receptor beta chains listed next were all sequenced from one sample in a study of CD8 T cells in ankylosing spondylitis. Each CDR3 protein gets one entry after TCRdb re-called the 5' RACE reads with MiXCR. The profile shows roughly 190,000 distinct CDR3 sequences, roughly 13% of them singletons. Sequencing was done on a sample of blood, either unsorted or a sorted T cell fraction (not recorded which). The receptor set was obtained from a male donor with ankylosing spondylitis or in good health (not recorded which).

This clonotype has only a few counts. The V gene is TRBV10-3, the J gene TRBJ2-7, with TRBD1 matching over 9 bases. J gave up 2 bases and V 4 bases, and 0 bases lay outside the gene matches. This CDR3 is built from 13 residues. Per germline, CDR1 ENHRY and CDR2 SYGVKD. In nucleotides, the CDR3 is TGTGCCATCAGTGGACAGGGGGCCTACGAGCAGTACTTC. This translates into CAISGQGAYEQYF.

This clonotype was detected many times. The chain combines TRBV11-2 with TRBJ2-5, with D tentatively TRBD2 (5 bases). Per the germline V gene, CDR1 is SGHAT and CDR2 is FQNNGV. V lost 5 bases, J lost 0 bases, and 13 bases lay in between. The CDR3 loop spans 15 amino acids. The CDR3 nucleotides read TGTGCCAGCAGCAGATACACGGGGAACCAAGAGACCCAGTACTTC. Protein: CASSRYTGNQETQYF.

This clonotype has a count of ten or more. The J gene is TRBJ2-1, the V gene TRBV29-1, with 7 bases aligning to TRBD2. V lost 3 bases to trimming and J lost 6 bases; unmatched junction nucleotides: 8. The CDR3 consists of 14 residues. Germline V lookup: CDR1 SQVTM, CDR2 ANQGSEA. The CDR3 DNA follows: TGCAGCGTTGAGGGCGGGACTACCATCAATGAGCAGTTCTTC. This translates into CSVEGGTTINEQFF.

CDR3 bases: TGCGCCAGCAGCTTGGATACAGGGGGCTATTATGAGCAGTTCTTC. Protein sequence: CASSLDTGGYYEQFF. This chain joins TRBV5-1 and TRBJ2-1, with 9 nucleotides matching TRBD1. Trimming removed 0 bases from V and 8 bases from J; junction bases left unmatched: 6. Looked up from germline, CDR1 is SGHRS and CDR2 is YFSETQ. The CDR3 is made up of 15 amino acids.

This clonotype was recorded a few times. The V and J genes are TRBV27 and TRBJ2-2; D not resolved. Germline CDR1 reads MNHEY; CDR2 reads SMNVEV (reference sequence). V lost 2 bases to trimming and J lost 6 bases, with 4 bases between them. The CDR3 covers 12 residues. The CDR3 loop is CASSLRPGELFF. CDR3 coding DNA: TGTGCCAGCAGTTTACGTCCCGGGGAGCTGTTTTTT.

V and J are TRBV13 and TRBJ1-4, with 10 bases matching TRBD1. The CDR3 is 17 residues long. V gave up 5 bases and J gave up 3 bases; unmatched junction bases: 9. Per the germline V gene, CDR1 is PRHDT and CDR2 is FYEKMQ (reference sequence). The CDR3 reads CASSGRDRGEANEKLFF. The CDR3 coding sequence is TGTGCCAGCAGCGGACGGGACAGGGGAGAGGCTAATGAAAAACTGTTTTTT.